The 30 T cell receptor beta chains below come from one sample, sequenced in a study of blood T cell repertoires in COVID-19 (dated by TCRdb to between 2020 and 2021). Library prep was done by the immunoSEQ multiplex PCR assay. Drawn from immuneACCESS, this table holds only the in-frame rearrangements with V and J called that TCRdb kept. Clones are partly lost; checked studies trace under half to an unresolved V gene and leave the rest unexplained. The sample table lists 200,000 to 250,000 clones, roughly 82% of them with a count of one. The top ten constitute around 12% of the sample. The source material was peripheral blood. Receptor source: a man aged 80 or over with acute or convalescent COVID-19.

The chain carries TRBV3-1 (or the pseudogene TRBV3-2) and TRBJ1-1; the D gene is possibly TRBD1 (6 bases). In germline, CDR1 is LGHDT, CDR2 YNNKEL (reference sequence). This CDR3 spans 15 amino acids. Trimming removed 5 bases at V and 0 bases at J, with 13 bases between. CDR3 residues: CASSTGSILNTEAFF. The CDR3 coding sequence is TGTGCCAGCAGCACAGGGTCTATCTTGAACACTGAAGCTTTCTTT.

This sequence joins TRBV5-1 and TRBJ2-1; 7 bases line up with TRBD2. In germline, CDR1 is SGHRS, CDR2 YFSETQ. V dropped 2 bases and J dropped 9; count of bases not matched to a gene: 23. This CDR3 region has 19 residues. The CDR3 loop is CASSFGLLASPDTHGEQFF. For the CDR3, the DNA is TGCGCCAGCAGCTTCGGCTTACTAGCGAGTCCGGACACACACGGTGAGCAGTTCTTC. The full variable domain, completed using reference TRBV5-1 and TRBJ2-1, is KAGVTQTPRYLIKTRGQQVTLSCSPISGHRSVSWYQQTPGQGLQFLFEYFSETQRNKGNFPGRFSGRQFSNSRSEMNVSTLELGDSALYLCASSFGLLASPDTHGEQFFGPGTRLTVL.

The chain is built from TRBV6-6 and TRBJ2-5; no clear D gene. Germline CDR1 is MNHNY and CDR2 is SVGAGI (reference sequence). V lost 6 bases to trimming and J lost 4 bases, with 9 bases between them. The CDR3 extends over 12 amino acids. Here the CDR3 DNA reads TGTGCCAGCAGCTCCACGGTAGAGACCCAGTACTTC. This sequence encodes CASSSTVETQYF.

The chain couples TRBV10-3 to TRBJ1-2; possibly TRBD1 for D (6 bases). This CDR3 has 13 amino acids. CDR1 is ENHRY and CDR2 is SYGVKD in the germline V gene. V lost 5 bases to trimming and J lost 4 bases, with 11 bases between them. CDR3 amino acids: CAISQGQSYGYTF. DNA of the CDR3: TGTGCCATCAGTCAAGGACAGTCCTATGGCTACACCTTC.

J is TRBJ2-7 and V is TRBV6-5, with D perhaps matching TRBD2 (5 bases). Deletions cut 10 bases from V and 4 bases from J, with 8 bases between. CDR3 length equals 10 residues. Germline V gives CDR1 MNHEY, CDR2 SVGAGI. The CDR3 DNA is TGTGCCACCGGACTGTACGAGCAGTACTTC. It yields the protein CATGLYEQYF.

This chain uses TRBV7-8 with TRBJ1-6; possibly TRBD1 for D (6 bases). CDR3 length equals 14 residues. The germline CDR1 and CDR2 sequences are SGHVS and FQNEAQ. Trimming cost V 5 bases and J 9 bases, with 14 bases left between them. The CDR3: CASSPGGARSPLHF. The CDR3 DNA is TGTGCCAGCAGCCCGGGGGGGGCGCGTTCACCCCTCCACTTT.

The V call is TRBV19, the J call TRBJ2-7, with 10 bases aligning to TRBD1. Trimming cost V 8 bases and J 7 bases; bases outside gene matches: 11. The CDR3 loop spans 14 amino acids. Germline loops: CDR1 LNHDA, CDR2 SQIVND (reference sequence). The DNA for the CDR3 is TGTGCCAGTGTCGGACAGGGGGTTTTGGGAGAGCAGTACTTC. Protein: CASVGQGVLGEQYF.

The J gene is TRBJ2-1, the V gene TRBV5-1, with 7 bases lining up with TRBD2. The CDR3 length is 16 residues. With 0 bases clipped from V and 0 bases from J, the junction kept 3 bases outside the gene matches. The germline CDR1 and CDR2 sequences are SGHRS and YFSETQ. The chain's CDR3 is CASSLGLAASYNEQFF. CDR3 DNA: TGCGCCAGCAGCTTGGGGCTAGCGGCCTCCTACAATGAGCAGTTCTTC.

CDR3 sequence: CASSRTGGYGYTF. CDR3 DNA sequence: TGTGCCAGCAGTCGGACAGGGGGCTATGGCTACACCTTC. The rearrangement links TRBV6-1 to TRBJ1-2, with 10 bases fitting TRBD1. CDR1 and CDR2 (germline): MNHNS, SASEGT. The length of the CDR3 is 13 residues. The ends lost 5 bases at V and 4 bases at J; junction bases unmatched: 1.

The chain couples TRBV19 to TRBJ2-3, with 12 bases aligning to TRBD2. Germline CDR1 and CDR2: LNHDA and SQIVND (reference sequence). V was pared by 9 bases and J by 1 base, with 5 bases of the junction left unmatched. This CDR3 comprises 15 residues. The CDR3 protein is CASKRLAGGTDTQYF. The CDR3 DNA sequence: TGTGCCAGCAAACGACTAGCGGGAGGCACAGATACGCAGTATTTT.

CDR3 loop: CASSEQGKDPEAFF. The DNA for the CDR3 is TGTGCCAGCAGCGAACAGGGGAAGGACCCTGAAGCTTTCTTT. This chain links TRBV28 with TRBJ1-1, with 7 bases identical to TRBD1. The germline gives CDR1 MDHEN, CDR2 SYDVKM. The CDR3 runs 14 residues. With V trimmed by 6 bases and J by 6 bases, 10 bases remained unmatched.

CDR3 amino acids: CASSYSRGHGEAFF. The CDR3 DNA follows: TGTGCCAGCAGTTACTCGAGGGGGCACGGTGAAGCTTTCTTT. The gene calls are TRBV6-5 and TRBJ1-1; 7 bases are shared with TRBD1. The CDR3 is 14 amino acids. The V gene's germline CDR1 is MNHEY and CDR2 SVGAGI. The V gene end was trimmed by 0 bases and the J gene end by 7 bases; junction bases not matched to a gene: 5.

The chain combines TRBV28 with TRBJ2-2, with a tentative D call TRBD1 (5 bases). The CDR3 contains 13 residues. In germline, CDR1 is MDHEN, CDR2 SYDVKM. V was pared by 8 bases and J by 7 bases, with 14 bases between. The CDR3 protein is CASQTGSGGELFF. The CDR3 nucleotides read TGTGCCAGCCAAACAGGTTCTGGCGGGGAGCTGTTTTTT.

This clone has just a few counts. CDR3 protein: CASRLTGREGNTIYF. CDR3 nucleotide sequence: TGTGCCAGCAGGCTCACAGGGCGAGAGGGAAACACCATATATTTT. This chain links TRBV6-5 with TRBJ1-3, with D tentatively TRBD1 (6 bases). The CDR3 runs 15 residues. In germline, CDR1 is MNHEY, CDR2 SVGAGI. V lost 6 bases to trimming and J lost 4 bases, with 16 bases between them.

The genes are TRBV18 and TRBJ1-5; TRBD1 might be the D (5 bases). The germline gives CDR1 KGHSH, CDR2 LQKENI. V lost 2 bases to trimming and J lost 3 bases, with 17 bases between them. The CDR3 contains 17 residues. The CDR3 sequence is CASSPGSAGRYNQPQHF. CDR3 nucleotide sequence: TGTGCCAGCTCACCAGGGTCAGCGGGGCGTTACAATCAGCCCCAGCATTTT.

The chain is built from TRBV7-8 and TRBJ2-4; the D is unclear. This CDR3 spans 14 amino acids. Germline V gene data show CDR1 as SGHVS and CDR2 as FQNEAQ. The germline V and J ends were trimmed by 6 bases and 7 bases, with 16 bases remaining between them. This chain's CDR3 is CASSRSGSGNIQYF. The CDR3 DNA reads as TGTGCCAGCAGTCGTTCAGGCTCTGGGAACATTCAGTACTTC.

The gene calls are TRBV11-2 and TRBJ1-2, with D unclear. Germline loops: CDR1 SGHAT, CDR2 FQNNGV. Deletions cut 0 bases from V and 2 bases from J, with 10 bases between. This CDR3 comprises 15 residues. The CDR3 spells CASSLEYGANYGYTF. CDR3 nucleotides: TGTGCCAGCAGCTTAGAGTATGGAGCGAACTATGGCTACACCTTC.

The chain has TRBV13 and TRBJ2-1; TRBD1 matches 10 bases. Unmatched junction bases numbered 3, after V lost 2 bases and J lost 5 bases. The CDR3 totals 15 residues. CDR1 and CDR2 from the germline V gene are PRHDT and FYEKMQ (reference sequence). This chain's CDR3 is CASSLYGTGDNEQFF. The CDR3 DNA is TGTGCCAGCAGCTTATATGGGACAGGGGACAATGAGCAGTTCTTC. The entire variable domain, with the rest obtained from reference TRBV13 and TRBJ2-1, is as follows: AAGVIQSPRHLIKEKRETATLKCYPIPRHDTVYWYQQGPGQDPQFLISFYEKMQSDKGSIPDRFSAQQFSDYHSELNMSSLELGDSALYFCASSLYGTGDNEQFFGPGTRLTVL.

The gene calls are TRBV11-3 and TRBJ2-1; 9 bases align to TRBD2. The CDR3 extends over 18 amino acids. With 0 bases clipped from V and 4 bases from J, the junction kept 10 bases outside the gene matches. Germline lookup yields CDR1 SGHNT and CDR2 YENEEA. The DNA for the CDR3 is TGTGCCAGCAGCTTAGACACTAGCGGGCCCATACCATACAATGAGCAGTTCTTC. This encodes CASSLDTSGPIPYNEQFF.

This clone came up a few times. This chain links TRBV28 with TRBJ1-2; no firm D call. Trimming cost V 6 bases and J 8 bases, with 13 bases left between them. Germline V gene data show CDR1 as MDHEN and CDR2 as SYDVKM. The CDR3 consists of 12 residues. CDR3 loop: CASSPFSWGYTF. CDR3 nucleotide sequence: TGTGCCAGCAGCCCGTTTAGCTGGGGCTACACCTTC.

This chain links TRBV6-2 or TRBV6-3 with TRBJ1-1, with 7 nucleotides matching TRBD1. This CDR3 spans 16 amino acids. The V gene's germline CDR1 is MNHEY and CDR2 SVGEGT. V was clipped by 0 bases and J by 6 bases; unmatched bases: 10. The DNA for the CDR3 is TGTGCCAGCAGTTACTCACTCGACAGGGTTGGGCCTGAAGCTTTCTTT. It yields the protein CASSYSLDRVGPEAFF.

The gene calls are TRBV12-3 or TRBV12-4 and TRBJ2-7; 8 positions match TRBD1. The CDR3 length is 13 residues. V was pared by 7 bases and J by 5 bases, with 7 bases of the junction left unmatched. The CDR3 is CASTMDRVDEQYF. The DNA for the CDR3 is TGTGCCAGCACTATGGACAGGGTCGACGAGCAGTACTTC.

The chain couples TRBV5-5 to TRBJ1-3; maybe TRBD1 (6 bases). The CDR3 loop spans 15 amino acids. Trimming removed 2 bases from V and 0 bases from J, with 9 bases in between. The V gene's germline CDR1 is SGHKS and CDR2 YYEKEE (reference sequence). The CDR3 sequence: CASSLQGPSGNTIYF. CDR3 nucleotide sequence: TGTGCCAGCAGCTTACAGGGACCCTCTGGAAACACCATATATTTT.

This clone has more than one count but fewer than ten. This chain uses TRBV28 with TRBJ1-6, with unresolved D. Per the germline V gene, CDR1 is MDHEN and CDR2 is SYDVKM. The CDR3 spans 13 residues. Trimming left V 5 bases short and J 9 bases short, with 11 bases between. The CDR3: CASSRETGSPLHF. CDR3 DNA: TGTGCCAGCAGTAGGGAGACTGGTTCACCCCTCCACTTT.

The chain carries TRBV5-5 and TRBJ1-5, with 8 nucleotides matching TRBD1. CDR3 length equals 14 residues. Looked up from germline, CDR1 is SGHKS and CDR2 is YYEKEE (reference sequence). V shed 4 bases, J shed 6 bases, and the junction held 6 bases outside the gene matches. The CDR3 DNA reads TGTGCCAGCAGCCGGGACAGGTCTTTTCAGCCCCAGCATTTT. This encodes CASSRDRSFQPQHF. Variable domain in full (rest from reference TRBV5-5 and TRBJ1-5): DAGVTQSPTHLIKTRGQQVTLRCSPISGHKSVSWYQQVLGQGPQFIFQYYEKEERGRGNFPDRFSARQFPNYSSELNVNALLLGDSALYLCASSRDRSFQPQHFGDGTRLSIL.

The rearrangement uses TRBV28 and TRBJ2-1; 8 nucleotides agree with TRBD2. Germline V CDR1 and CDR2: MDHEN, SYDVKM. The CDR3 consists of 14 residues. Unmatched junction bases numbered 7, after V lost 5 bases and J lost 7 bases. The CDR3 loop reads CASSRGGIPNEQFF. The CDR3 nucleotides are TGTGCCAGCAGTCGGGGGGGCATCCCTAATGAGCAGTTCTTC.

J is TRBJ2-3 and V is TRBV11-2, with 9 bases that match TRBD2. Germline CDR1 and CDR2: SGHAT and FQNNGV. The CDR3 has 15 residues. J was trimmed by 4 bases and V by 3 bases; bases with no gene match: 5. The CDR3 bases are TGTGCCAGCAGCTTGGACGGCGGGGGGGCAGATACGCAGTATTTT. Translating gives CASSLDGGGADTQYF.

The V call is TRBV19, the J call TRBJ1-5, with 8 bases that match TRBD1. J lost 1 base, V lost 4 bases, and 3 bases had no gene match. Germline V gives CDR1 LNHDA, CDR2 SQIVND (reference sequence). This CDR3 spans 15 amino acids. For the CDR3, the DNA is TGTGCCAGTAGTAGGACAGGGTGGAGCAATCAGCCCCAGCATTTT. This encodes CASSRTGWSNQPQHF.

The chain uses TRBV25-1 and TRBJ2-2; D ambiguous. Trimming removed 8 bases from V and 5 bases from J, with 12 bases in between. The CDR3 sequence is 13 residues long. The germline V gene encodes CDR1 MGHDK and CDR2 SYGVNS. This chain's CDR3 is CASSPSGTGELFF. DNA of the CDR3: TGTGCCAGCTCCCCCTCCGGGACCGGGGAGCTGTTTTTT.

The rearrangement uses TRBV18 and TRBJ1-6; tentatively, D is TRBD1 (5 bases). The CDR3 has 15 amino acids. Germline V gene lookup returns CDR1 KGHSH and CDR2 LQKENI. Trimming stripped 2 bases from V and 7 bases from J, with 12 bases between. The CDR3 region is CASSPGGSVNSPLHF. In nucleotides, the CDR3 is TGTGCCAGCTCACCAGGGGGGTCTGTCAATTCACCCCTCCACTTT.